This is a list of T cell receptor beta chains from one sample in a study of CD8 T cells in ankylosing spondylitis. TCRdb reprocessed the 5' RACE reads with MiXCR, giving one entry per CDR3 protein. This table holds over 700,000 distinct CDR3 sequences, 19% found once. Sequenced: blood, either unsorted or a sorted T cell fraction (not recorded which). The receptors shown here come from a male donor with ankylosing spondylitis. CDR3s include the opening cysteine and the closing phenylalanine or tryptophan. D genes are given only for firm matches. Clone size is given for some rows only: seen once, a few or many times, or a class if the clone is expanded.

j_gene	abundance	v_gene	d_gene	CDR3aa	CDR3nt
TRBJ2-3	-	TRBV9	-	CASNSRDSGTDTQYF	TGTGCCAGCAACAGCCGGGACTCTGGGACAGATACGCAGTATTTT
TRBJ2-6	-	TRBV7-8	-	CASSSERRGFTSGANVLTF	TGTGCCAGCAGCTCTGAGAGGCGGGGTTTCACCTCTGGGGCCAACGTCCTGACTTTC
TRBJ2-5	few	TRBV5-4	TRBD2	CASSQGGRWETQYF	TGTGCCAGCAGCCAGGGCGGGAGGTGGGAGACCCAGTACTTC
TRBJ1-2	many	TRBV5-1	TRBD1	CASSSGQGGGYTF	TGCGCCAGCAGCTCGGGACAGGGCGGAGGCTACACCTTC
TRBJ2-5	-	TRBV25-1	-	CASSDPRGSSETQYF	TGTGCCAGCAGTGACCCTAGGGGTAGTAGCGAGACCCAGTACTTC
TRBJ1-3	-	TRBV5-1	-	CASSWEQGARNTIYF	TGCGCCAGCAGCTGGGAACAGGGCGCGAGAAACACCATATATTTT
TRBJ2-1	few	TRBV4-2	TRBD2	CASSQGPSGRNEQFF	TGTGCCAGCAGCCAAGGGCCTAGCGGGAGGAATGAGCAGTTCTTC
TRBJ1-1	few	TRBV12-3/TRBV12-4	-	CASSLAGGATTEAFF	TGTGCCAGCAGTTTAGCGGGGGGGGCAACCACTGAAGCTTTCTTT
TRBJ2-1	few	TRBV3-1	-	CASSQVVRVNEQFF	TGTGCCAGCAGCCAAGTGGTCAGGGTTAATGAGCAGTTCTTC
TRBJ2-1	-	TRBV11-2	TRBD2	CASSLRGVAGDREQFF	TGTGCCAGCAGCCTTAGGGGCGTAGCGGGAGATCGGGAGCAGTTCTTC
TRBJ2-7	few	TRBV5-1	-	CASSLYAGGYEQYF	TGCGCCAGCAGCTTGTATGCCGGGGGCTACGAGCAGTACTTC
TRBJ1-5	-	TRBV19	-	CAGGDVRNQPQHF	TGTGCCGGGGGGGACGTCCGCAATCAGCCCCAGCATTTT
TRBJ2-3	-	TRBV12-3/TRBV12-4	-	CASRQEATDTQYF	TGTGCCAGCCGGCAGGAGGCCACAGATACGCAGTATTTT